Below are 30 T cell receptor beta chains sequenced from a single sample in a study of CD8 T cells in ankylosing spondylitis. TCRdb reprocessed the 5' RACE reads via MiXCR and lists one record per CDR3 protein. The table has a few hundred thousand distinct CDR3 sequences, just under 7.5% seen once. No antigen has been assigned to these receptors. General study results and limits: Blood from ankylosing spondylitis patients appeared to carry a characteristic eight-variant TCR beta motif.

The specimen was blood, either unsorted or a sorted T cell fraction (not recorded which). These receptors came from a male donor with ankylosing spondylitis.

This clonotype appeared many times. J is TRBJ1-5 and V is TRBV29-1; a weak D match, TRBD1 (5 bases). Germline loops: CDR1 SQVTM, CDR2 ANQGSEA. V lost 6 bases to trimming and J lost 0 bases, with 12 bases between them. The CDR3 has 14 amino acids. The CDR3 sequence: CSVQAGDSNQPQHF. The CDR3 nucleotides are TGCAGCGTACAGGCCGGGGATAGCAATCAGCCCCAGCATTTT.

This clonotype has a count of ten or more. The V gene is TRBV12-3 or TRBV12-4, the J gene TRBJ1-1; the D gene is possibly TRBD1 (6 bases). V lost 10 bases and J lost 3, with 15 bases in between. The CDR3 sequence is 13 residues long. The CDR3 reads CAIQEGGHTEAFF. The CDR3 DNA follows: TGTGCCATCCAAGAGGGGGGCCACACTGAAGCTTTCTTT.

There are many counts of this clonotype. V gene TRBV9 combines with J gene TRBJ2-1; 9 positions match TRBD2. Germline values: CDR1 SGDLS, CDR2 YYNGEE. CDR3 length: 14 residues. J lost 9 bases, V lost 3 bases, and 7 bases had no gene match. CDR3 sequence: CASSGPSGIGEQFF. The CDR3 DNA is TGTGCCAGCAGCGGGCCTAGCGGGATAGGTGAGCAGTTCTTC.

At least ten counts were recorded for this clonotype. The chain carries TRBV19 and TRBJ1-1, with D perhaps TRBD1 (5 bases). The CDR3 loop spans 21 amino acids. Trimming took off 5 bases at V and 0 bases at J, with 31 bases between the two ends. CDR1 and CDR2 from the germline V gene are LNHDA and SQIVND (reference sequence). The CDR3 bases are TGTGCCAGTAGTGAAGGGACGACTAACATTGTGGGGACGGCAATGAACACTGAAGCTTTCTTT. Translated: CASSEGTTNIVGTAMNTEAFF.

This clonotype was picked up a small number of times. The rearrangement links TRBV27 to TRBJ2-7; 8 bases agree with TRBD1. There are 12 residues in the CDR3. The V gene end was trimmed by 10 bases and the J gene end by 7 bases; junction bases not matched to a gene: 9. Looked up from germline, CDR1 is MNHEY and CDR2 is SMNVEV (reference sequence). The CDR3 sequence: CATRTGLEEQYF. CDR3 in DNA: TGTGCCACCCGGACAGGGCTGGAGGAGCAGTACTTC.

This clonotype appeared a few times. The rearrangement uses TRBV7-9 and TRBJ2-5, with 8 bases lining up with TRBD1. Germline V gene sequence: CDR1 SEHNR, CDR2 FQNEAQ (reference sequence). This CDR3 comprises 15 residues. V lost 4 bases and J lost 2; bases outside the gene matches: 6. The CDR3 DNA follows: TGTGCCAGCAGCTACCATACAGGGGGTCAAGAGACCCAGTACTTC. Its translation: CASSYHTGGQETQYF.

This clonotype has at least ten counts. J is TRBJ2-5 and V is TRBV3-1; 8 positions agree with TRBD2. V dropped 0 bases and J dropped 0; count of bases not matched to a gene: 6. The CDR3 sequence is 17 residues long. Germline V gives CDR1 LGHDT, CDR2 YNNKEL (reference sequence). The CDR3 coding sequence is TGTGCCAGCAGCCAAGATCGGCGGGGGGCTTACCAAGAGACCCAGTACTTC. Translating it yields CASSQDRRGAYQETQYF.

This clonotype was observed a handful of times. The gene calls are TRBV25-1 and TRBJ2-4, with 11 bases identical to TRBD1. The CDR3 loop spans 15 amino acids. CDR1 is MGHDK and CDR2 is SYGVNS in the germline V gene. The junction had 4 bases not matched to a gene; V was cut back by 3 bases and J by 6 bases. As DNA, the CDR3 is TGTGCCAGCAGTGACCCCGGGACAGGGGGAAACATTCAGTACTTC. Protein product: CASSDPGTGGNIQYF.

This clonotype was counted at least ten times. The gene calls are TRBV7-6 and TRBJ1-2; D might be TRBD1 (5 bases). The CDR3 loop spans 14 amino acids. V was trimmed by 4 bases and J by 6 bases, leaving 15 bases between them. Germline CDR1 is SGHVS and CDR2 is FNYEAQ. As DNA, the CDR3 is TGTGCCAGCAGCTATTCGGGACGAGGGGATGGCTACACCTTC. This sequence encodes CASSYSGRGDGYTF. The complete variable domain, with remaining parts taken from reference TRBV7-6 and TRBJ1-2, reads GAGVSQSPRYKVTKRGQDVALRCDPISGHVSLYWYRQALGQGPEFLTYFNYEAQQDKSGLPNDRFSAERPEGSISTLTIQRTEQRDSAMYRCASSYSGRGDGYTFGSGTRLTVV.

The chain couples TRBV4-2 to TRBJ2-1; D tentatively reads TRBD1 or TRBD2 (7 bases each). Germline V gene sequence: CDR1 LGHNA, CDR2 YNFKEQ. This CDR3 comprises 13 residues. The germline V and J ends were trimmed by 9 bases and 10 bases, with 19 bases remaining between them. CDR3 sequence (DNA): TGTGCCAGGGGCCCTTGGGGGGGACAGGAGCAGTTCTTC. This gives the protein CARGPWGGQEQFF.

As to this clonotype: It may be a read error: a sequence one base away is much more abundant. No conserved phenylalanine or tryptophan is present at the end of the CDR3, so a read error is the likely explanation. V gene TRBV4-3 combines with J gene TRBJ2-1, with TRBD2 as a possible D gene (5 bases). Trimming shortened V by 0 bases and J by 8 bases, and 8 bases separated the two germline ends. Per the germline V gene, CDR1 is LGHNA and CDR2 is YSLEER. CDR3 length equals 13 residues. The DNA of the CDR3 is TGCGCCAGCAGCCAAGATCCGGAGGATGAGCAGTTCTAC. Its translation is CASSQDPEDEQFY.

In its sample, this clonotype was seen many times. The chain employs TRBV28 and TRBJ2-7, with a tentative D call TRBD2 (6 bases). This CDR3 contains 16 residues. Trimming cost V 6 bases and J 2 bases, with 20 bases left between them. CDR1 and CDR2 (germline): MDHEN, SYDVKM. The chain's CDR3 is CASRGSTGGGPYEQYF. CDR3 DNA: TGTGCCAGCAGGGGGTCGACCGGGGGAGGCCCCTACGAGCAGTACTTC.

This clonotype has a count of ten or more. V and J are TRBV6-2 or TRBV6-3 and TRBJ1-2; no clear D. From germline, CDR1 is MNHEY and CDR2 SVGEGT. Trimming removed 1 base at V and 0 bases at J, with 15 bases between. This CDR3 comprises 17 residues. The CDR3 coding sequence is TGTGCCAGCAGTTACTTAAGACAAGCAGAAACTAACTATGGCTACACCTTC. It codes for CASSYLRQAETNYGYTF.

As concerns this clonotype: Given a much more abundant clone one base away, this may be a read error. The chain combines TRBV20-1 with TRBJ1-5; D possibly corresponds to TRBD1 (6 bases). The CDR3 is made up of 13 amino acids. Germline V gene data show CDR1 as DFQATT and CDR2 as SNEGSKA (reference sequence). The CDR3 DNA reads TGCAGTGCTAGAGGGACAGTTAATCAGCCCCAGCCTTTT. This gives the protein CSARGTVNQPQPF.

This clonotype was counted at least ten times. The chain joins TRBV6-2 or TRBV6-3 to TRBJ1-1; 7 bases agree with TRBD1. The CDR3 runs 13 residues. Germline V gene lookup returns CDR1 MNHEY and CDR2 SVGEGT. V gave up 6 bases and J gave up 6 bases; unmatched junction bases: 7. CDR3 sequence: CASRYTGVAEAFF. CDR3 sequence (DNA): TGTGCCAGCAGGTATACAGGGGTCGCTGAAGCTTTCTTT.

This clonotype was recorded many times. The CDR3, as DNA: TGTGCCAGCACGCGGGCTCTAGCGCCAGATACGCAGTATTTT. It encodes CASTRALAPDTQYF. The V call is TRBV28, the J call TRBJ2-3; D perhaps matches TRBD2 (6 bases). Germline V gene data show CDR1 as MDHEN and CDR2 as SYDVKM. The CDR3 has 14 amino acids. V was shortened by 7 bases and J by 4 bases, with 15 bases between the two germline ends.

This clonotype was seen at least ten times. The chain joins TRBV4-1 to TRBJ2-1, with 8 positions matching TRBD2. Per germline, CDR1 MGHRA and CDR2 YSYEKL. J lost 4 bases, V lost 6 bases, and 14 bases had no gene match. The CDR3 covers 17 residues. DNA for the CDR3: TGCGCCAGCAGTTTTAGAAGCGGGGGTTTCAAATACAATGAGCAGTTCTTC. It codes for CASSFRSGGFKYNEQFF.

This clonotype came up many times. The chain uses TRBV12-3 or TRBV12-4 and TRBJ2-3; D is ambiguous. The CDR3 is 14 amino acids. V gave up 3 bases and J gave up 4 bases, with 11 bases separating them. The CDR3 bases are TGTGCCAGCAGTTTGGGGTATGGCGCAGATACGCAGTATTTT. Its translation: CASSLGYGADTQYF.

Ten or more counts support this clonotype. The J gene is TRBJ1-5, the V gene TRBV12-3 or TRBV12-4; D not certain. V was pared by 1 base and J by 4 bases, with 5 bases between. CDR3 length: 13 amino acids. CDR3 protein: CASSLGANQPQHF. The DNA of the CDR3 is TGTGCCAGCAGTTTAGGGGCTAATCAGCCCCAGCATTTT.

V usage is TRBV7-9 and J usage is TRBJ1-1, with D unresolved. Germline CDR1 SEHNR, CDR2 FQNEAQ (reference sequence). Trimming shortened V by 5 bases and J by 6 bases, and 16 bases separated the two germline ends. The CDR3 has 14 residues. CDR3 region: CASSLLPSTAEAFF. CDR3 coding DNA: TGTGCCAGCAGCCTCCTACCCAGTACCGCTGAAGCTTTCTTT.

This clonotype was detected many times. CDR3 coding DNA: TGTGCCAGCAGCGACCGGGACAGACGGGCGAATGAGCAGTTCTTC. Translating gives CASSDRDRRANEQFF. The chain employs TRBV7-9 and TRBJ2-1; TRBD1 matches 7 bases. The length of the CDR3 is 15 residues. The V gene end was trimmed by 5 bases and the J gene end by 7 bases; junction bases not matched to a gene: 11. CDR1 is SEHNR, CDR2 FQNEAQ, per germline (reference sequence).

The V gene is TRBV7-9, the J gene TRBJ2-7; D unclear. This CDR3 spans 11 amino acids. V lost 5 bases, J lost 7 bases, and 9 bases lay in between. Looked up from germline, CDR1 is SEHNR and CDR2 is FQNEAQ (reference sequence). The DNA of the CDR3 is TGTGCCAGCAGCACAGCGTTGGAGCAGTACTTC. Residues: CASSTALEQYF.

This clonotype was seen at least ten times. The genes are TRBV7-8 and TRBJ1-6; D not resolved. V was pared by 3 bases and J by 5 bases, with 5 bases between. The V gene's germline CDR1 is SGHVS and CDR2 FQNEAQ. The CDR3 is 13 amino acids. The CDR3 DNA reads TGTGCCAGCAGCTTGGAACATAATTCACCCCTCCACTTT. Amino acid sequence: CASSLEHNSPLHF.

This clonotype has a count of ten or more. The J gene is TRBJ2-1, the V gene TRBV6-5; the match to TRBD2 covers 8 bases. The CDR3 covers 15 residues. Germline V lookup: CDR1 MNHEY, CDR2 SVGAGI. J lost 7 bases, V lost 3 bases, and 8 bases had no gene match. The CDR3 here is CASSYSLGGGNEQFF. The CDR3 DNA reads as TGTGCCAGCAGTTATTCCCTCGGGGGGGGAAATGAGCAGTTCTTC.

This clonotype appeared many times. This rearrangement joins TRBV7-2 to TRBJ2-1; TRBD1 might be the D (6 bases). The CDR3 sequence is 16 residues long. Deletions cut 5 bases from V and 2 bases from J, with 16 bases between. Germline V gene data show CDR1 as SGHTA and CDR2 as FQGNSA. The CDR3 DNA is TGTGCCAGCAGCACACACAGGGTCAGGACCTACAATGAGCAGTTCTTC. Protein sequence: CASSTHRVRTYNEQFF.

There are many counts of this clonotype. V gene TRBV2 combines with J gene TRBJ1-1; D perhaps matches TRBD1 (5 bases). CDR1 and CDR2 (germline): SNHLY, FYNNEI. Trimming stripped 9 bases from V and 0 bases from J, with 11 bases between. The CDR3 runs to 13 residues. The chain's CDR3 is CASWGLMNTEAFF. CDR3 bases: TGTGCCAGTTGGGGCCTGATGAACACTGAAGCTTTCTTT.

The chain uses TRBV7-9 and TRBJ2-1; D gene unclear. The V gene's germline CDR1 is SEHNR and CDR2 FQNEAQ (reference sequence). Trimming pared 6 bases from V and 1 base from J, leaving 19 bases between. The CDR3 spans 17 residues. The CDR3, as DNA: TGTGCCAGCAGTGCCGGTTGGGCCGTTAAGTCCTACAATGAGCAGTTCTTC. Its translation: CASSAGWAVKSYNEQFF.

There are a few counts of this clonotype. The chain uses TRBV14 and TRBJ2-7, with 10 bases aligning to TRBD1. Trimming took 5 bases from V and 5 from J; bases not matched to a gene: 6. CDR1 and CDR2 (germline): SGHDN, FVKESK. The CDR3 is 14 residues long. CDR3 sequence: CASSWGQGINEQYF. As DNA, the CDR3 is TGTGCCAGCAGCTGGGGACAGGGGATCAACGAGCAGTACTTC.

Details on this clonotype: It may be a read error: a sequence one base away is much more abundant. This rearrangement joins TRBV28 to TRBJ2-7; 11 bases are a match to TRBD2. The germline CDR1 and CDR2 sequences are MDHEN and SYDVKM. This CDR3 has 14 amino acids. This chain's CDR3 is CASSPLAGGYDQYF. DNA of the CDR3: TGTGCCAGCAGTCCCCTAGCGGGAGGCTACGATCAGTACTTC.

This clonotype has ten or more counts. The chain combines TRBV27 with TRBJ2-3; no reliable D call. CDR1 MNHEY and CDR2 SMNVEV come from the germline V gene (reference sequence). This CDR3 contains 13 residues. Trimming left V 3 bases short and J 6 bases short, with 10 bases between. DNA for the CDR3: TGTGCCAGCAGTTTTAACACTTGGGATACGCAGTATTTT. Its protein is CASSFNTWDTQYF.